These 32 T cell receptor beta chains originate from one sample sequenced in a study of T cell responses to AZD1222 COVID-19 vaccine. The method was immunoSEQ multiplex PCR; TCRdb's version includes in-frame clones alone and lacks a portion of them. Among 65,000 to 75,000 clones listed, roughly 80% were seen once. Sequencing used peripheral blood, obtained on day 0 of AZD1222 vaccination. All receptors come from an adult in good health.

The chain carries TRBV28 and TRBJ1-4; no clear D gene. CDR1 and CDR2 (germline): MDHEN, SYDVKM. Trimming removed 6 bases from V and 11 bases from J, with 13 bases in between. The CDR3 loop spans 12 amino acids. The CDR3 loop is CASRSGVRKLFF. The CDR3 DNA is TGTGCCAGCAGGAGCGGGGTTAGGAAACTGTTTTTT.

The gene calls are TRBV7-2 and TRBJ1-1; D remains unclear. Germline loops: CDR1 SGHTA, CDR2 FQGNSA. The germline V and J ends were trimmed by 5 bases and 6 bases, with 7 bases remaining between them. The CDR3 consists of 11 residues. Written as DNA, the CDR3 is TGTGCCAGCAGCCCGCCCTCTGAAGCTTTCTTT. Translation: CASSPPSEAFF.

This rearrangement joins TRBV13 to TRBJ2-3, with D possibly being TRBD2 (6 bases). Trimming stripped 5 bases from V and 0 bases from J, with 15 bases between. The CDR3 sequence is 16 residues long. The V gene's germline CDR1 is PRHDT and CDR2 FYEKMQ (reference sequence). CDR3 bases: TGTGCCAGCAGCCCAAGATACAGCGGGAGCACAGATACGCAGTATTTT. Its protein is CASSPRYSGSTDTQYF.

The gene calls are TRBV7-9 and TRBJ2-1, with 7 bases identical to TRBD2. The CDR3 is 16 residues long. V trimming: 5 bases; J trimming: 0 bases; junction bases outside the gene matches: 7. Germline CDR1 SEHNR, CDR2 FQNEAQ (reference sequence). As DNA, the CDR3 is TGTGCCAGCAGCCAGACCAGCGGGATCTCCTACAATGAGCAGTTCTTC. This sequence encodes CASSQTSGISYNEQFF.

This clone is medium-sized within its sample. Additional DNA sequences in this sample encode the identical CDR3. V gene TRBV9 combines with J gene TRBJ1-3, with no clear D. Germline CDR1 reads SGDLS; CDR2 reads YYNGEE. V was pared by 0 bases and J by 4 bases, with 5 bases between. The CDR3 is 13 residues long. The CDR3 bases are TGTGCCAGCAGCGTAGAGGGCGGAAACACCATATATTTT. Translating it yields CASSVEGGNTIYF.

On this clone itself: Different DNA sequences within this sample yield the same CDR3. The V gene is TRBV20-1, the J gene TRBJ1-2; D remains unclear. Germline CDR1 DFQATT, CDR2 SNEGSKA (reference sequence). The CDR3 covers 11 residues. V lost 4 bases and J 4 bases, leaving 7 bases between the germline ends. The CDR3 DNA reads TGCAGTGCTAATACAGTCTATGGCTACACCTTC. Protein: CSANTVYGYTF.

The J gene is TRBJ2-3, the V gene TRBV7-3; D gene ambiguous. Trimming cost V 6 bases and J 0 bases, with 13 bases left between them. Germline CDR1 is SGHTA and CDR2 is FQGTGA. CDR3 size: 15 residues. In nucleotides, the CDR3 is TGTGCCAGCAGTCCTGGGGTGACTAGCACAGATACGCAGTATTTT. Encoded protein: CASSPGVTSTDTQYF.

The V gene is TRBV9, the J gene TRBJ1-4; TRBD1 aligns across 9 bases. V dropped 4 bases and J dropped 8; count of bases not matched to a gene: 6. The CDR3 consists of 14 residues. From germline, CDR1 is SGDLS and CDR2 YYNGEE. The CDR3 here is CASSITGGEEKLFF. The DNA for the CDR3 is TGTGCCAGCAGCATAACAGGGGGCGAAGAAAAACTGTTTTTT.

The chain has TRBV6-6 and TRBJ1-2; TRBD1 might be the D (5 bases). Germline assignment: CDR1 MNHNY and CDR2 SVGAGI (reference sequence). V lost 4 bases to trimming and J lost 2 bases, with 11 bases between them. This CDR3 comprises 14 residues. The CDR3 sequence: CASSSRGANYGYTF. CDR3 nucleotide sequence: TGTGCCAGCAGTTCCCGCGGGGCAAACTATGGCTACACCTTC.

The chain links TRBV12-3 or TRBV12-4 to TRBJ1-5, with D unclear. This CDR3 comprises 13 residues. V lost 0 bases to trimming and J lost 9 bases, with 9 bases between them. The DNA for the CDR3 is TGTGCCAGCAGTTTAGCGCTAACGGGGCCCCAGCATTTT. It specifies CASSLALTGPQHF.

The chain employs TRBV7-3 and TRBJ1-5, with a weak D call TRBD1 (5 bases). CDR1 and CDR2 from the germline V gene are SGHTA and FQGTGA. Trimming stripped 2 bases from V and 0 bases from J, with 8 bases between. The CDR3 consists of 15 residues. The CDR3 nucleotides are TGTGCCAGCAGCTTACAGGGATATAGCAATCAGCCCCAGCATTTT. This translates into CASSLQGYSNQPQHF.

V is TRBV19 and J is TRBJ1-1; no firm D call. This CDR3 is 11 amino acids long. V lost 5 bases to trimming and J lost 11 bases, with 12 bases between them. Germline V gene data show CDR1 as LNHDA and CDR2 as SQIVND (reference sequence). Here the CDR3 DNA reads TGTGCCAGTAGTGACTGGGAAGGGGCTTTCTTT. It codes for CASSDWEGAFF.

The rearrangement joins TRBV7-9 to TRBJ1-2; weak D call: TRBD1 (5 bases). Trimming left V 3 bases short and J 14 bases short, with 19 bases between. The V gene's germline CDR1 is SEHNR and CDR2 FQNEAQ (reference sequence). The CDR3 extends over 13 amino acids. This CDR3 reads CASSFQGTEARTF. Written as DNA, the CDR3 is TGTGCCAGCAGCTTTCAGGGTACGGAGGCTAGAACCTTC.

The V and J genes are TRBV29-1 and TRBJ1-1; D is perhaps TRBD1 (5 bases). V was clipped by 4 bases and J by 6 bases, with 12 bases between them. The CDR3 has 12 residues. Germline lookup yields CDR1 SQVTM and CDR2 ANQGSEA. This chain's CDR3 is CSVGAGSPEAFF. CDR3 in DNA: TGCAGCGTTGGAGCAGGGAGCCCTGAAGCTTTCTTT.

This clone turned up a few times. This chain uses TRBV30 with TRBJ2-5; D is perhaps TRBD1 (5 bases). V was pared by 3 bases and J by 8 bases, with 19 bases between. The CDR3 runs to 14 residues. The germline CDR1 and CDR2 sequences are GTSNPN and SVGIG (reference sequence). The CDR3 region has the DNA TGTGCCTGGAGCGATGGGCAGGGTGTAGGAACCCAGTACTTC. Protein sequence: CAWSDGQGVGTQYF.

The V and J genes are TRBV4-1 and TRBJ2-1; 9 nucleotides align to TRBD2. The CDR3 is 16 amino acids. In germline, CDR1 is MGHRA, CDR2 YSYEKL. V gave up 0 bases and J gave up 5 bases; unmatched junction bases: 5. Written as DNA, the CDR3 is TGCGCCAGCAGCCAAGAGGTAAGCGGGAGGAACAATGAGCAGTTCTTC. This codes for CASSQEVSGRNNEQFF.

CDR3 protein: CASSFGFSSPLHF. CDR3 bases: TGTGCCAGCAGCTTTGGTTTCTCTTCACCCCTCCACTTT. The chain combines TRBV11-2 with TRBJ1-6; D unclear. The V gene's germline CDR1 is SGHAT and CDR2 FQNNGV. Trimming shortened V by 3 bases and J by 9 bases, and 9 bases separated the two germline ends. The CDR3 has 13 residues.

This clone has just a few counts. This rearrangement joins TRBV7-9 to TRBJ1-3, with no clear D. The CDR3 length is 13 residues. Germline V gives CDR1 SEHNR, CDR2 FQNEAQ (reference sequence). V dropped 5 bases and J dropped 1 base, with 6 bases sitting between them. CDR3 region: CASSPSSGNTIYF. DNA for the CDR3: TGTGCCAGCAGCCCGTCTTCTGGAAACACCATATATTTT.

The V and J genes are TRBV9 and TRBJ2-7; weak D call: TRBD1 (6 bases). This CDR3 is built from 14 residues. V dropped 4 bases and J dropped 5 bases, with 16 bases sitting between them. The germline CDR1 and CDR2 sequences are SGDLS and YYNGEE. The CDR3 spells CASSRGTTANEQYF. As DNA, the CDR3 is TGTGCCAGCAGCCGAGGGACAACGGCCAACGAGCAGTACTTC.

As regards this clone: One end of the junction does not line up with germline, which may come from a read error. The gene calls are TRBV25-1 and TRBJ1-6; the D gene is possibly TRBD1 (6 bases). The CDR3 is 15 residues long. Germline values: CDR1 MGHDK, CDR2 SYGVNS. CDR3 sequence: CTSRLDSSYNSPLHF. CDR3 in DNA: TGTACCAGCAGACTGGACAGCTCCTATAATTCACCCCTCCACTTT. The complete variable domain, with remaining parts taken from reference TRBV25-1 and TRBJ1-6, reads EADIYQTPRYLVIGTGKKITLECSQTMGHDKMYWYQQDPGMELHLIHYSYGVNSTEKGDLSSESTVSRIRTEHFPLTLESARPSHTSQYLCTSRLDSSYNSPLHFGNGTRLTVT.

The rearrangement uses TRBV7-2 and TRBJ1-1; 7 nucleotides agree with TRBD1. CDR1 and CDR2 (germline): SGHTA, FQGNSA. This CDR3 contains 13 residues. With 8 bases clipped from V and 2 bases from J, the junction kept 5 bases outside the gene matches. The CDR3 here is CASLGTVNTEAFF. The CDR3 DNA sequence: TGTGCCAGCCTAGGGACAGTCAACACTGAAGCTTTCTTT. Filled out from reference TRBV7-2 and TRBJ1-1, the complete variable domain reads GAGVSQSPSNKVTEKGKDVELRCDPISGHTALYWYRQSLGQGLEFLIYFQGNSAPDKSGLPSDRFSAERTGGSVSTLTIQRTQQEDSAVYLCASLGTVNTEAFFGQGTRLTVV.

This rearrangement joins TRBV4-3 to TRBJ1-2; 7 bases are shared with TRBD1. From germline, CDR1 is LGHNA and CDR2 YSLEER. Losses at the gene ends were 2 bases for V and 5 bases for J; bases not matched to a gene: 8. The CDR3 is 15 amino acids. CDR3 DNA sequence: TGCGCCAGCAGCCAAATACAGGGGTCGGGTTATGGCTACACCTTC. Its protein is CASSQIQGSGYGYTF.

The chain has TRBV19 and TRBJ1-3; perhaps TRBD1 as D (6 bases). Germline V gives CDR1 LNHDA, CDR2 SQIVND (reference sequence). V lost 5 bases, J lost 0 bases, and 23 bases lay in between. This CDR3 spans 19 amino acids. The CDR3 region is CASSSPQFRDTTSGNTIYF. The DNA for the CDR3 is TGTGCCAGTAGTTCGCCGCAGTTCCGGGACACTACCTCTGGAAACACCATATATTTT. Together with reference TRBV19 and TRBJ1-3, the CDR3 gives the full variable domain: DGGITQSPKYLFRKEGQNVTLSCEQNLNHDAMYWYRQDPGQGLRLIYYSQIVNDFQKGDIAEGYSVSREKKESFPLTVTSAQKNPTAFYLCASSSPQFRDTTSGNTIYFGEGSWLTVV.

The chain combines TRBV29-1 with TRBJ2-7, with a weak D call TRBD1 (5 bases). V was pared by 6 bases and J by 6 bases, with 12 bases between. The CDR3 contains 11 residues. Germline V gene lookup returns CDR1 SQVTM and CDR2 ANQGSEA. The CDR3 here is CSVQGRVEQYF. The CDR3 DNA is TGCAGCGTGCAGGGCAGGGTCGAGCAGTACTTC.

The CDR3 DNA is TGTGCCAGCAAAATCCGACTAGCGGCAATCACCGGGGAGCTGTTTTTT. Protein sequence: CASKIRLAAITGELFF. The chain carries TRBV27 and TRBJ2-2, with 9 bases that match TRBD2. The CDR3 extends over 16 amino acids. CDR1 is MNHEY and CDR2 is SMNVEV in the germline V gene (reference sequence). V lost 7 bases to trimming and J lost 4 bases; unmatched junction nucleotides: 10.

This clone came up once. The rearrangement uses TRBV19 and TRBJ1-5; D call uncertain. Trimming took off 5 bases at V and 9 bases at J, with 14 bases between the two ends. This CDR3 region has 13 residues. Germline V gene lookup returns CDR1 LNHDA and CDR2 SQIVND (reference sequence). CDR3 bases: TGTGCCAGTAGTTCCGGAGCCGCAGGGCCCCAGCATTTT. Its protein product is CASSSGAAGPQHF.

This chain connects TRBV28 to TRBJ1-1; D is ambiguous. The CDR3 consists of 13 residues. V was pared by 2 bases and J by 5 bases, with 9 bases between. The germline CDR1 and CDR2 sequences are MDHEN and SYDVKM. The CDR3 DNA sequence: TGTGCCAGCAGTTTAATTGGCAGGACTGAAGCTTTCTTT. It codes for CASSLIGRTEAFF.

V is TRBV5-6 and J is TRBJ2-5; no clear D gene. CDR1 is SGHDT and CDR2 is YYEEEE in the germline V gene. This CDR3 contains 13 residues. With 1 base removed from V and 3 bases from J, the gap between germline ends came to 7 bases. In nucleotides, the CDR3 is TGTGCCAGCAGCTTGAGACCGAAAGAGACCCAGTACTTC. This sequence encodes CASSLRPKETQYF.

The table lists this clone with a count of one. This chain connects TRBV10-1 to TRBJ1-1, with D possibly matching TRBD1 (5 bases). This CDR3 contains 14 residues. Between the trimmed V and J ends, which lost 2 bases and 2 bases, there was a span of 9 bases. Germline-derived CDR1 and CDR2 are WNHNN and SYGVQD (reference sequence). Here the CDR3 reads CASSEPRANTEAFF. Here the CDR3 DNA reads TGCGCCAGCAGTGAGCCCAGGGCAAACACTGAAGCTTTCTTT.

This clone was seen a handful of times. The genes are TRBV19 and TRBJ1-2; 11 nucleotides agree with TRBD1. The CDR3 is 13 amino acids. Germline assignment: CDR1 LNHDA and CDR2 SQIVND (reference sequence). J lost 7 bases, V lost 5 bases, and 3 bases had no gene match. CDR3 protein: CASSSGTGGGYTF. The CDR3 nucleotides are TGTGCCAGTAGTTCTGGGACAGGGGGTGGCTACACCTTC. Looking up the rest from reference TRBV19 and TRBJ1-2 gives the full variable domain: DGGITQSPKYLFRKEGQNVTLSCEQNLNHDAMYWYRQDPGQGLRLIYYSQIVNDFQKGDIAEGYSVSREKKESFPLTVTSAQKNPTAFYLCASSSGTGGGYTFGSGTRLTVV.

The J gene is TRBJ1-2, the V gene TRBV4-2; D is unclear. The V and J ends lost 0 bases and 2 bases respectively, with 16 bases between them. Germline CDR1 and CDR2: LGHNA and YNFKEQ. This CDR3 is 17 amino acids long. CDR3 sequence (DNA): TGTGCCAGCAGCCAAGACTTATCGGGCCGGGGAAACTATGGCTACACCTTC. This encodes CASSQDLSGRGNYGYTF.

The chain employs TRBV15 and TRBJ1-1, with TRBD1 matching over 7 bases. The germline V gene encodes CDR1 LNHNV and CDR2 YYDKDF (reference sequence). V dropped 4 bases and J dropped 7; count of bases not matched to a gene: 9. The CDR3 is 14 residues long. The CDR3 loop is CATSTLGGGGEAFF. CDR3 DNA: TGTGCCACCAGCACCTTAGGGGGCGGGGGTGAAGCTTTCTTT. The full variable domain, its missing parts supplied by reference TRBV15 and TRBJ1-1, is DAMVIQNPRYQVTQFGKPVTLSCSQTLNHNVMYWYQQKSSQAPKLLFHYYDKDFNNEADTPDNFQSRRPNTSFCFLDIRSPGLGDTAMYLCATSTLGGGGEAFFGQGTRLTVV.